The 16 T cell receptor beta chains presented below share a single source sample, sequenced in a study of T cells in Graves' hyperthyroidism and ophthalmopathy. RNA transcripts yielded amplified TCR beta CDR3 regions. When the TCR CDR3 underwent first-round RT-PCR, the HTBI primer set was used. TCRdb re-derived calls from the multiplex PCR reads in MiXCR, one entry per CDR3 protein. The table has around 300,000 distinct CDR3 sequences, about 15% seen once. Sequenced material: blood. The receptor source for this set is a woman in her thirties with Graves' hyperthyroidism.

This clonotype was seen at least ten times. The V and J genes are TRBV12-3 or TRBV12-4 and TRBJ1-3, with D maybe TRBD1 (5 bases). V lost 9 bases and J 1 base, leaving 13 bases between the germline ends. There are 14 residues in the CDR3. CDR3 residues: CASSDWGSGNTIYF. CDR3 nucleotides: TGTGCCAGTTCTGATTGGGGGTCTGGAAACACCATATATTTT.

This clonotype was counted ten times or more. This chain uses TRBV10-2 with TRBJ2-3; 7 bases match TRBD2. Germline V gene lookup returns CDR1 WSHSY and CDR2 SAAADI. CDR3 length: 14 residues. V shed 6 bases and J 1 base; nucleotides not matched to a gene: 4. CDR3 protein: CASSPTSRTDTQYF. CDR3 DNA sequence: TGCGCCAGCAGCCCGACTAGCCGCACAGATACGCAGTATTTT.

The rearrangement uses TRBV6-1 and TRBJ2-3; no reliable D call. The CDR3 has 13 amino acids. The V gene's germline CDR1 is MNHNS and CDR2 SASEGT. Trimming removed 6 bases at V and 4 bases at J, with 11 bases between. CDR3 in amino acids: CASRTLYADTQYF. In nucleotides, the CDR3 is TGTGCCAGCAGGACCCTATACGCAGATACGCAGTATTTT.

The chain links TRBV7-2 to TRBJ2-3; TRBD1 matches 7 bases. This CDR3 contains 14 residues. Germline assignment: CDR1 SGHTA and CDR2 FQGNSA. Unmatched junction bases numbered 5, after V lost 4 bases and J lost 4 bases. CDR3 sequence (DNA): TGTGCCAGCAGCTCCAGTGGACAGGCAGATACGCAGTATTTT. It encodes CASSSSGQADTQYF.

This clonotype was seen once. The V call is TRBV19, the J call TRBJ1-2; unclear D gene. This CDR3 contains 12 residues. The V gene's germline CDR1 is LNHDA and CDR2 SQIVND (reference sequence). Trimming left V 7 bases short and J 4 bases short, with 10 bases between. The CDR3 spells CASMKAPYGYTF. Written as DNA, the CDR3 is TGTGCCAGTATGAAGGCCCCCTATGGCTACACCTTC.

This clonotype was seen repeatedly, ten times or more. J is TRBJ1-3 and V is TRBV10-3, with TRBD1 identical over 9 bases. After removal of 10 bases from V and 0 bases from J, the junction contained 19 bases not matched to a gene. The germline CDR1 and CDR2 sequences are ENHRY and SYGVKD. This CDR3 has 19 residues. The CDR3 region has the DNA TGTGCCACAGCCCCCGTCGGGACAGGGAAAGGGGTCTCTGGAAACACCATATATTTT. Its protein is CATAPVGTGKGVSGNTIYF.

This clonotype was seen ten or more times. V gene TRBV30 combines with J gene TRBJ1-2, with D unresolved. Trimming left V 1 base short and J 4 bases short, with 7 bases between. Germline V gives CDR1 GTSNPN, CDR2 SVGIG (reference sequence). The CDR3 has 12 residues. This CDR3 reads CAWSGASYGYTF. The CDR3 DNA sequence: TGTGCCTGGAGTGGGGCGAGCTATGGCTACACCTTC.

The chain joins TRBV29-1 to TRBJ2-3; the match to TRBD2 covers 8 bases. The CDR3 extends over 14 amino acids. Trimming at V came to 6 bases and at J to 1 base, leaving 6 bases not matched to a gene. The V gene's germline CDR1 is SQVTM and CDR2 ANQGSEA. The CDR3 protein is CSVDSGIGTDTQYF. CDR3 sequence (DNA): TGCAGCGTGGATAGCGGGATCGGCACAGATACGCAGTATTTT.

This clonotype was picked up many times. The chain has TRBV7-8 and TRBJ2-1; TRBD1 matches 7 bases. The junction had 8 bases not matched to a gene; V was cut back by 0 bases and J by 3 bases. From germline, CDR1 is SGHVS and CDR2 FQNEAQ. This CDR3 comprises 17 residues. The CDR3 bases are TGTGCCAGCAGCTTAGCCTACAGGGGAGCTAGCTACAATGAGCAGTTCTTC. Its protein is CASSLAYRGASYNEQFF.

This clonotype occurred many times. V gene TRBV12-3 or TRBV12-4 combines with J gene TRBJ2-5, with D possibly being TRBD1 or TRBD2 (5 bases each). The CDR3 totals 15 residues. Trimming removed 3 bases at V and 1 base at J, with 12 bases between. The CDR3 here is CASSLGEGRQETQYF. The DNA for the CDR3 is TGTGCCAGCAGTTTGGGGGAAGGTCGCCAAGAGACCCAGTACTTC.

This clonotype was observed many times. This chain links TRBV12-3 or TRBV12-4 with TRBJ2-2, with TRBD2 identical over 9 bases. The CDR3 spans 16 residues. With 3 bases clipped from V and 6 bases from J, the junction kept 8 bases outside the gene matches. The CDR3 reads CASSLFGSGRPGELFF. CDR3 bases: TGTGCCAGCAGTTTGTTCGGTAGCGGGAGACCCGGGGAGCTGTTTTTT.

There are many counts of this clonotype. The chain carries TRBV20-1 and TRBJ1-6; D perhaps matches TRBD1 (5 bases). CDR3 length: 15 residues. The V and J ends lost 2 bases and 14 bases respectively, with 22 bases between them. Germline V CDR1 and CDR2: DFQATT, SNEGSKA (reference sequence). CDR3 nucleotide sequence: TGCAGTGCTAGACCGACGGGACTCTCCCTTGAAGCCCTCCACTTT. This translates into CSARPTGLSLEALHF.

About this clonotype itself: The CDR3 does not close with the conserved phenylalanine or tryptophan, likely indicating a read error. The V and J genes are TRBV5-6 and TRBJ2-7; D remains ambiguous. Trimming left V 2 bases short and J 1 base short, with 10 bases between. Looked up from germline, CDR1 is SGHDT and CDR2 is YYEEEE. This CDR3 is 14 amino acids long. CDR3 DNA: TGTGCCAGCAGCTTTACGACTCAATCCTACGAGCAGTACCTC. This sequence encodes CASSFTTQSYEQYL.

The V call is TRBV6-2 or TRBV6-3, the J call TRBJ2-1; no firm D call. Trimming removed 2 bases at V and 6 bases at J, with 17 bases between. Per germline, CDR1 MNHEY and CDR2 SVGEGT. The CDR3 loop spans 16 amino acids. The chain's CDR3 is CASSYQASHIFNEQFF. The CDR3 nucleotides read TGTGCCAGCAGTTACCAGGCGTCTCATATCTTCAATGAGCAGTTCTTC.

This clonotype was seen a few times. This rearrangement joins TRBV7-2 to TRBJ1-5; weak D call: TRBD1 (5 bases). Germline lookup yields CDR1 SGHTA and CDR2 FQGNSA. CDR3 length: 16 amino acids. The V end was cut by 4 bases, the J end by 5 bases, with 18 bases between. CDR3 amino acids: CASSSRRGTRDQPQHF. The CDR3 DNA reads as TGTGCCAGCAGCTCCAGACGGGGGACCAGGGATCAGCCCCAGCATTTT.

The gene calls are TRBV7-9 and TRBJ2-1; no clear D. The V end was cut by 1 base, the J end by 5 bases, with 18 bases between. CDR3 length: 17 amino acids. Germline assignment: CDR1 SEHNR and CDR2 FQNEAQ (reference sequence). The chain's CDR3 is CASSLGPASAANNEQFF. CDR3 sequence (DNA): TGTGCCAGCAGCTTAGGTCCCGCTTCAGCCGCGAACAATGAGCAGTTCTTC.